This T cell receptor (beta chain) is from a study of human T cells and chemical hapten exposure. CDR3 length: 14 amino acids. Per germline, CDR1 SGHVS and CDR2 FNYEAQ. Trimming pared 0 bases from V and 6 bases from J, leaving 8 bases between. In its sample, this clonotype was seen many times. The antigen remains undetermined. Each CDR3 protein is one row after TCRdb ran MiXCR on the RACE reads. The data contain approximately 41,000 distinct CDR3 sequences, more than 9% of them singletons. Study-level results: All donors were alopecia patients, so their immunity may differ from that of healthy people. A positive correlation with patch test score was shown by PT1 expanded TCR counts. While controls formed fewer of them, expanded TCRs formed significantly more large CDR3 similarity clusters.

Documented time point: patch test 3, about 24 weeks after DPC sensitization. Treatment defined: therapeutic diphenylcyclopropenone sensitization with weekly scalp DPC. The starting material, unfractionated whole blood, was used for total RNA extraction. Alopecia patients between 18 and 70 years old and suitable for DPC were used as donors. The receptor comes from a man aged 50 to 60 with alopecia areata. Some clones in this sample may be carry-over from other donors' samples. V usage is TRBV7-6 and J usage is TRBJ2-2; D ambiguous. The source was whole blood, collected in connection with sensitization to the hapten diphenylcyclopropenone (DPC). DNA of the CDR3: TGTGCCAGCAGCTTAGCCCTCGCCGCCGGGGAGCTGTTTTTT. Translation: CASSLALAAGELFF.